This T cell receptor beta chain stems from a study of T cells after yellow fever vaccination. Via MiXCR, TCRdb re-called the 5' RACE reads, giving one row per CDR3 protein. The sample includes 300,000 to 400,000 distinct CDR3 sequences, 6.2% of them seen just once. This clonotype was found many times. The CDR3 is 14 residues long. Trimming removed 4 bases from V and 6 bases from J, with 16 bases in between. Per germline, CDR1 LGHDT and CDR2 YNNKEL (reference sequence). The clonotype originates from a young man who received the YFV17D yellow fever vaccine. The sample consisted of PBMCs, taken 5 days after the yellow fever booster vaccination. The V gene is TRBV3-1, the J gene TRBJ2-7; no clear D gene. This CDR3 reads CASSRALGPIEQYF. The CDR3 coding sequence is TGTGCCAGCAGCCGCGCATTGGGCCCTATCGAGCAGTACTTC.